This TCR beta chain was obtained from a study of OX40 agonist ivuxolimab in advanced cancers. Study context: Earlier treatment with anti-PD-1, anti-PD-L1 or anti-CTLA-4 was permitted, and less than 50% had received some.

There are 17 residues in the CDR3. The trim removed 4 bases at V and 5 bases at J, leaving 12 bases unmatched. Germline loops: CDR1 MNHEY, CDR2 SMNVEV (reference sequence). Comment on this clone: Its specificity is unknown.

Study-wide results and limits: In the 0.1 to 3.0 mg/kg range, CD4+ and CD8+ blood T cells had expanded clonally by week 6. Expanded clones tended on average to be more numerous among CD8+ T cells than CD4+.

This table comes from immunoSEQ multiplex PCR, and its TCRdb copy is limited to in-frame clones, with some not included. Of about 79,000 clones in the sample, 91% were seen once. The chain couples TRBV27 to TRBJ2-2; 8 positions agree with TRBD2. The origin of this receptor is an adult with an advanced solid tumor such as melanoma, head and neck, liver or kidney cancer. The material sequenced was CD4+ or CD8+ T cells sorted from blood, taken in a trial of the OX40 agonist ivuxolimab. The CDR3 region has the DNA TGTGCCAGCAGTTCCCCCGTGATAGCGGGAAGGACCGGGGAGCTGTTTTTT. This codes for CASSSPVIAGRTGELFF.